The 4 T cell receptor beta chains given below trace back to one sample, sequenced in a study of blood T cells in healthy people across ages. Combining a sample-barcoded 5' primer with a J-beta primer mix, a second PCR ran for 7 to 11 cycles. TCRdb reprocessed the 5' RACE reads via MiXCR and lists one record per CDR3 protein. The data contain over a million distinct CDR3 sequences, roughly 24% of them singletons. This same sample was also taken into another study, of T cells of mothers and their children.

Source material: blood. The origin of the receptors is a girl aged 2 to 10 in good health.

The rearrangement uses TRBV11-2 and TRBJ2-7; TRBD1 or TRBD2 may be the D gene (5 bases each). The germline CDR1 and CDR2 sequences are SGHAT and FQNNGV. This CDR3 comprises 16 residues. V lost 6 bases, J lost 2 bases, and 20 bases lay in between. The CDR3 region is CASSLPGTSQTYEQYF. The CDR3, as DNA: TGTGCCAGCAGTTTACCAGGGACCTCACAAACCTACGAGCAGTACTTC.

The rearrangement uses TRBV27 and TRBJ1-2, with D possibly TRBD1 on 5 matching bases. The V end was cut by 5 bases, the J end by 8 bases, with 18 bases between. CDR1 MNHEY and CDR2 SMNVEV come from the germline V gene (reference sequence). This CDR3 spans 14 amino acids. The CDR3: CASSQTAGFGGYTF. CDR3 bases: TGTGCCAGCAGTCAAACCGCAGGGTTTGGCGGCTACACCTTC.

The CDR3: CASSLKLWGGSSYNEQFF. In DNA form, the CDR3 reads TGTGCCAGCAGCTTAAAATTGTGGGGCGGGAGTTCCTACAATGAGCAGTTCTTC. This chain connects TRBV13 to TRBJ2-1; TRBD2 matches at 7 bases. The germline gives CDR1 PRHDT, CDR2 FYEKMQ (reference sequence). Trimming cost V 2 bases and J 1 base; bases outside gene matches: 11. This CDR3 is built from 18 residues.

V gene TRBV20-1 combines with J gene TRBJ2-1; 10 bases fit TRBD1. The CDR3 covers 14 residues. V shed 4 bases and J 2 bases; nucleotides not matched to a gene: 2. Germline-derived CDR1 and CDR2 are DFQATT and SNEGSKA (reference sequence). The CDR3 region is CSATDRGAYNEQFF. DNA of the CDR3: TGCAGTGCTACGGACAGGGGGGCCTACAATGAGCAGTTCTTC.